Below are 27 T cell receptor beta chains sequenced from a single sample in a study of human T cells and chemical hapten exposure. Time point given: patch test 3, about 24 weeks after DPC sensitization. Treatment in this sample: therapeutic diphenylcyclopropenone sensitization with weekly scalp DPC. TCRdb re-analysed the RACE reads in MiXCR, keeping a single row per CDR3 protein. The table has some 180,000 distinct CDR3 sequences, 24% seen once. The sample here was whole blood, taken in connection with sensitization to the hapten diphenylcyclopropenone (DPC). These receptor sequences come from a woman aged 40 to 49 with alopecia areata. Some clones in this sample may be carry-over from other donors' samples.

CDR3 in DNA: TGTGCCAGCCTACCACCGGGGTCCATGAACACTGAAGCTTTCTTT. Amino acids: CASLPPGSMNTEAFF. The chain combines TRBV2 with TRBJ1-1; D is ambiguous. Trimming took 8 bases from V and 0 from J, leaving 16 bases between them. Germline CDR1 is SNHLY and CDR2 is FYNNEI. This CDR3 region has 15 residues.

The chain recombines TRBV5-6 with TRBJ2-3; tentatively, D is TRBD2 (5 bases). The CDR3 loop spans 15 amino acids. CDR1 and CDR2 (germline): SGHDT, YYEEEE. With 0 bases removed from V and 4 bases from J, the gap between germline ends came to 12 bases. CDR3 nucleotide sequence: TGTGCCAGCAGCTTGGTTGGACTTTATTCAGATACGCAGTATTTT. It translates to CASSLVGLYSDTQYF.

V usage is TRBV7-2 and J usage is TRBJ2-5; 7 nucleotides line up with TRBD2. Germline values: CDR1 SGHTA, CDR2 FQGNSA. This CDR3 contains 15 residues. Trimming cost V 1 base and J 2 bases; bases outside gene matches: 4. Written as DNA, the CDR3 is TGTGCCAGCAGCTTAGTTGGACTAGAGCAAGAGACCCAGTACTTC. Protein: CASSLVGLEQETQYF.

J is TRBJ2-1 and V is TRBV29-1, with D perhaps matching TRBD2 (6 bases). Trimming removed 4 bases at V and 4 bases at J, with 14 bases between. Germline assignment: CDR1 SQVTM and CDR2 ANQGSEA. The CDR3 sequence is 14 residues long. The CDR3 sequence: CSVGPVSGYNEQFF. The CDR3 DNA reads TGCAGCGTTGGGCCGGTTAGCGGATACAATGAGCAGTTCTTC.

In its sample, this clonotype was seen many times. V and J are TRBV18 and TRBJ2-3; D unclear. V was shortened by 0 bases and J by 4 bases, with 11 bases between the two germline ends. This CDR3 has 15 amino acids. Germline lookup yields CDR1 KGHSH and CDR2 LQKENI. CDR3 sequence reads: CASSPPGFAADTQYF. CDR3 nucleotide sequence: TGTGCCAGCTCACCACCCGGGTTCGCTGCAGATACGCAGTATTTT.

Only a few counts were recorded for this clonotype. This chain links TRBV28 with TRBJ1-4, with TRBD1 identical over 9 bases. Germline V gives CDR1 MDHEN, CDR2 SYDVKM. After removal of 5 bases from V and 7 bases from J, the junction contained 8 bases not matched to a gene. This CDR3 is built from 15 residues. The chain's CDR3 is CASSAPGTGSEKLFF. DNA of the CDR3: TGTGCCAGCAGTGCCCCCGGGACAGGGAGTGAAAAACTGTTTTTT.

DNA of the CDR3: TGCGCCAGCAGCGGGGTAATGAACACTGAAGCTTTCTTT. Protein sequence: CASSGVMNTEAFF. V and J are TRBV4-1 and TRBJ1-1; D not certain. In germline, CDR1 is MGHRA, CDR2 YSYEKL. V shed 5 bases and J shed 0 bases, with 7 bases lying between them. The CDR3 sequence is 13 residues long.

This clonotype was detected a few times. J is TRBJ2-5 and V is TRBV28; TRBD2 might be the D (6 bases). Per the germline V gene, CDR1 is MDHEN and CDR2 is SYDVKM. This CDR3 region has 17 residues. V was pared by 3 bases and J by 3 bases, with 20 bases between. CDR3 in amino acids: CASSFSPPGLVEETQYF. The CDR3 DNA reads TGTGCCAGCAGTTTTTCCCCACCGGGACTGGTCGAAGAGACCCAGTACTTC.

This clonotype is labeled large. The rearrangement joins TRBV20-1 to TRBJ1-1; a possible D gene is TRBD1 (5 bases). The V and J ends lost 0 bases and 3 bases respectively, with 11 bases between them. CDR3 length: 14 amino acids. The germline V gene has CDR1 DFQATT and CDR2 SNEGSKA (reference sequence). CDR3: CSARDLRGDTEAFF. CDR3 coding DNA: TGCAGTGCTAGAGATCTCAGAGGGGACACTGAAGCTTTCTTT.

The rearrangement links TRBV11-1 to TRBJ2-7, with TRBD1 matching over 8 bases. The CDR3 is made up of 16 amino acids. V trimming: 5 bases; J trimming: 0 bases; junction bases outside the gene matches: 9. Germline-derived CDR1 and CDR2 are SGHAT and FQDESV (reference sequence). The DNA for the CDR3 is TGTGCCAGCAGCGGAGGCAGGGGGCCCAGCTCCTACGAGCAGTACTTC. Its translation: CASSGGRGPSSYEQYF.

The chain uses TRBV20-1 and TRBJ2-2; weak D call: TRBD2 (6 bases). The CDR3 has 15 amino acids. Trimming cost V 4 bases and J 2 bases, with 14 bases left between them. Germline V gene lookup returns CDR1 DFQATT and CDR2 SNEGSKA (reference sequence). The CDR3 is CSATLAASNTGELFF. In DNA form, the CDR3 reads TGCAGTGCTACCTTAGCGGCCTCTAACACCGGGGAGCTGTTTTTT.

This clonotype was found a few times. V is TRBV7-9 and J is TRBJ2-4; D is unclear. This CDR3 is 12 amino acids long. Germline CDR1 is SEHNR and CDR2 is FQNEAQ (reference sequence). The ends were cut back, 5 bases at V and 8 bases at J, with 10 bases in the middle. Here the CDR3 DNA reads TGTGCCAGCAGCCCCGGTGATGACATTCAGTACTTC. Its translation: CASSPGDDIQYF.

The rearrangement links TRBV15 to TRBJ2-5; D is possibly TRBD1 (5 bases). Germline V CDR1 and CDR2: LNHNV, YYDKDF (reference sequence). V was clipped by 0 bases and J by 1 base, with 9 bases between them. The length of the CDR3 is 15 residues. CDR3 sequence: CATSRDRQSQETQYF. In DNA, the CDR3 is TGTGCCACCAGCAGAGATAGACAGTCCCAAGAGACCCAGTACTTC.

J is TRBJ2-2 and V is TRBV29-1; tentative D call: TRBD1 (6 bases). This CDR3 has 14 amino acids. The germline V and J ends were trimmed by 5 bases and 0 bases, with 10 bases remaining between them. The V gene's germline CDR1 is SQVTM and CDR2 ANQGSEA. The chain's CDR3 is CSVNRDTNTGELFF. Here the CDR3 DNA reads TGCAGCGTTAACCGGGACACGAACACCGGGGAGCTGTTTTTT.

V usage is TRBV7-3 and J usage is TRBJ2-6, with TRBD2 as a possible D gene (5 bases). Germline V gene data show CDR1 as SGHTA and CDR2 as FQGTGA. The germline V and J ends were trimmed by 7 bases and 0 bases, with 28 bases remaining between them. CDR3 length equals 21 residues. CDR3: CASTPTPPMWRVLSGANVLTF. The CDR3 nucleotides read TGTGCCAGCACCCCTACGCCCCCCATGTGGCGGGTCCTCTCTGGGGCCAACGTCCTGACTTTC.

In this sample, this clonotype turned up a few times. V is TRBV4-3 and J is TRBJ2-7; 10 positions agree with TRBD2. J was trimmed by 4 bases and V by 0 bases; bases with no gene match: 6. The CDR3 extends over 16 amino acids. The germline V gene has CDR1 LGHNA and CDR2 YSLEER. The CDR3 DNA reads as TGCGCCAGCAGCCAAGATGTCGCTAGCGGGAGATACGAGCAGTACTTC. Amino acids: CASSQDVASGRYEQYF.

The V gene is TRBV4-1, the J gene TRBJ2-1; possibly TRBD2 for D (5 bases). Germline V gene data show CDR1 as MGHRA and CDR2 as YSYEKL. V gave up 1 base and J gave up 6 bases, with 13 bases separating them. This CDR3 has 15 amino acids. The CDR3 spells CASSQGRSPRNEQFF. In DNA form, the CDR3 reads TGCGCCAGCAGCCAAGGGAGGTCCCCACGCAATGAGCAGTTCTTC.

This chain connects TRBV28 to TRBJ2-1; D is perhaps TRBD1 or TRBD2 (5 bases each). Germline values: CDR1 MDHEN, CDR2 SYDVKM. The CDR3 spans 12 residues. V gave up 2 bases and J gave up 8 bases, with 7 bases separating them. The CDR3 bases are TGTGCCAGCAGTTTAGGGGGATATGAGCAGTTCTTC. Residues: CASSLGGYEQFF.

This clonotype was observed at least ten times. The chain is built from TRBV12-3 or TRBV12-4 and TRBJ1-1; D remains unclear. The ends were cut back, 1 base at V and 1 base at J, with 7 bases in the middle. The length of the CDR3 is 14 residues. The CDR3 sequence: CASSLDGQNTEAFF. CDR3 nucleotide sequence: TGTGCCAGCAGTTTAGACGGCCAGAACACTGAAGCTTTCTTT.

This clonotype was found a few times. V gene TRBV29-1 combines with J gene TRBJ2-5, with D unclear. CDR1 and CDR2 from the germline V gene are SQVTM and ANQGSEA. The CDR3 consists of 13 residues. V lost 6 bases and J 4 bases, leaving 15 bases between the germline ends. The CDR3 DNA sequence: TGCAGCGTCAACAGAGCCCCAGGAGAGACCCAGTACTTC. It translates to CSVNRAPGETQYF.

J is TRBJ2-1 and V is TRBV7-2, with TRBD2 matching 8 bases. This CDR3 region has 13 residues. Germline V gives CDR1 SGHTA, CDR2 FQGNSA. J was trimmed by 8 bases and V by 5 bases; bases with no gene match: 5. For the CDR3, the DNA is TGTGCCAGCAGCCGTCTAGCGGGCCATGAGCAGTTCTTC. Translating gives CASSRLAGHEQFF. The entire variable domain, with the rest obtained from reference TRBV7-2 and TRBJ2-1, is as follows: GAGVSQSPSNKVTEKGKDVELRCDPISGHTALYWYRQSLGQGLEFLIYFQGNSAPDKSGLPSDRFSAERTGGSVSTLTIQRTQQEDSAVYLCASSRLAGHEQFFGPGTRLTVL.

This clonotype was counted a few times. This chain links TRBV5-1 with TRBJ2-1; tentatively, D is TRBD2 (6 bases). V was trimmed by 0 bases and J by 7 bases, leaving 17 bases between them. The CDR3 runs to 16 residues. Germline V gene sequence: CDR1 SGHRS, CDR2 YFSETQ. CDR3 coding DNA: TGCGCCAGCAGCTTGGATGGGGGGTTAGTTCTGAATGAGCAGTTCTTC. It codes for CASSLDGGLVLNEQFF.

A few counts support this clonotype. The rearrangement uses TRBV15 and TRBJ2-1, with 7 bases identical to TRBD1. This CDR3 contains 15 residues. Per germline, CDR1 LNHNV and CDR2 YYDKDF (reference sequence). V shed 5 bases and J 3 bases; nucleotides not matched to a gene: 7. This CDR3 reads CATSDRDPVYNEQFF. The CDR3 DNA is TGTGCCACCAGCGACAGGGACCCAGTCTACAATGAGCAGTTCTTC.

The V call is TRBV5-1, the J call TRBJ2-1, with D perhaps TRBD2 (6 bases). Germline CDR1 SGHRS, CDR2 YFSETQ. The CDR3 is 12 amino acids. Trimming stripped 7 bases from V and 7 bases from J, with 12 bases between. The CDR3 nucleotides are TGCGCCAGCGGGACTGGGGGGAATGAGCAGTTCTTC. Its protein is CASGTGGNEQFF.

A few counts support this clonotype. V gene TRBV7-9 combines with J gene TRBJ1-2, with D unclear. V lost 1 base, J lost 2 bases, and 8 bases lay in between. Germline V CDR1 and CDR2: SEHNR, FQNEAQ (reference sequence). The CDR3 contains 14 residues. In nucleotides, the CDR3 is TGTGCCAGCAGCTTAGGGTGGCAGAACTATGGCTACACCTTC. It specifies CASSLGWQNYGYTF.

Many counts were recorded for this clonotype. This chain links TRBV29-1 with TRBJ1-2, with D perhaps matching TRBD1 (5 bases). The germline CDR1 and CDR2 sequences are SQVTM and ANQGSEA. V dropped 4 bases and J dropped 2 bases, with 11 bases sitting between them. CDR3 length: 13 amino acids. As DNA, the CDR3 is TGCAGCGTTGTAGGGGACCTCAACTATGGCTACACCTTC. The encoded protein is CSVVGDLNYGYTF.

This clonotype has only a few counts. The V and J genes are TRBV6-2 or TRBV6-3 and TRBJ1-2; D not resolved. Deletions cut 2 bases from V and 4 bases from J, with 14 bases between. CDR3 length: 15 residues. Germline CDR1 is MNHEY and CDR2 is SVGEGT. CDR3 region: CASSYAQATSYGYTF. The CDR3 coding sequence is TGTGCCAGCAGTTACGCCCAGGCAACTAGCTATGGCTACACCTTC.